The rows below give T cell receptor beta chains drawn from one sample of a study of blood T cells in healthy people across ages. TCRdb used MiXCR to reprocess the 5' RACE reads, holding one entry per CDR3 protein. This table has over a million distinct CDR3 sequences, around 27% appearing once. These data are also associated with another study on T cells of mothers and their children.

Sequencing was done on a sample of blood. The receptors originated from a girl aged 2 to 9 in good health. CDR3s include the opening cysteine and the closing phenylalanine or tryptophan. A D gene is named only where the DNA matches it firmly. Some rows have no size entry. The others give once, few or many, or a class for an expanded clone.

CDR3 protein: CASTSRGGGPHEQYF
CDR3 DNA: TGTGCCAGCACCAGCCGAGGGGGGGGACCCCACGAGCAGTACTTC
J gene: TRBJ2-7
V gene: TRBV12-3/TRBV12-4
D gene: -
clone size: -

CDR3 protein: CASSLAREVGAFF
CDR3 DNA: TGTGCCAGCAGCTTAGCTCGGGAGGTCGGGGCTTTCTTT
J gene: TRBJ1-1
V gene: TRBV11-1
D gene: -
clone size: -

CDR3 protein: CSARDGDRPNTEAFF
CDR3 DNA: TGCAGTGCTAGAGATGGGGACAGACCGAACACTGAAGCTTTCTTT
J gene: TRBJ1-1
V gene: TRBV20-1
D gene: TRBD1
clone size: -

CDR3 protein: CASSEYVAGTIEQYF
CDR3 DNA: TGTGCCAGCAGTGAATATGTGGCAGGAACTATCGAGCAGTACTTC
J gene: TRBJ2-7
V gene: TRBV2
D gene: -
clone size: few

CDR3 protein: CASSLLRGPEAFF
CDR3 DNA: TGTGCCAGCAGCCTACTAAGGGGTCCTGAAGCTTTCTTT
J gene: TRBJ1-1
V gene: TRBV5-6
D gene: -
clone size: -

CDR3 protein: CASSPRGLESDEQYF
CDR3 DNA: TGTGCCAGTAGTCCCCGGGGCCTAGAGTCGGACGAGCAGTACTTC
J gene: TRBJ2-7
V gene: TRBV19
D gene: -
clone size: few

CDR3 protein: CASSFEGGGMDEQFF
CDR3 DNA: TGTGCCAGCAGCTTCGAGGGAGGGGGCATGGATGAGCAGTTCTTC
J gene: TRBJ2-1
V gene: TRBV5-5
D gene: -
clone size: -

CDR3 protein: CASSQEVRDIQHF
CDR3 DNA: TGTGCCAGCAGCCAAGAAGTCAGGGATATTCAGCATTTT
J gene: TRBJ1-5
V gene: TRBV4-2
D gene: -
clone size: few

CDR3 protein: CARVPGQGGYEQYF
CDR3 DNA: TGTGCCAGAGTCCCGGGACAGGGGGGATACGAGCAGTACTTC
J gene: TRBJ2-7
V gene: TRBV19
D gene: TRBD1
clone size: -

CDR3 protein: CASAKGYTF
CDR3 DNA: TGTGCCAGCGCGAAGGGCTACACCTTC
J gene: TRBJ1-2
V gene: TRBV6-4
D gene: -
clone size: -

CDR3 protein: CASSLSREAFF
CDR3 DNA: TGTGCCAGCAGTTTATCACGGGAAGCTTTCTTT
J gene: TRBJ1-1
V gene: TRBV12-3/TRBV12-4
D gene: -
clone size: many

CDR3 protein: CASSFGTSGGHEGGTQYF
CDR3 DNA: TGTGCCAGCAGCTTCGGGACTAGCGGGGGCCACGAGGGGGGGACCCAGTACTTC
J gene: TRBJ2-5
V gene: TRBV11-3
D gene: TRBD2
clone size: once

CDR3 protein: CASSLEETAYEQYF
CDR3 DNA: TGTGCCAGCAGCTTAGAGGAGACAGCGTACGAGCAGTACTTC
J gene: TRBJ2-7
V gene: TRBV11-2
D gene: -
clone size: -

CDR3 protein: CASSLLLGGESPLHF
CDR3 DNA: TGTGCCAGCAGCTTATTATTGGGGGGGGAGTCTCCCCTCCACTTT
J gene: TRBJ1-6
V gene: TRBV7-8
D gene: -
clone size: -

CDR3 protein: CSVREGGAFF
CDR3 DNA: TGCAGCGTGAGGGAAGGGGGAGCTTTCTTT
J gene: TRBJ1-1
V gene: TRBV29-1
D gene: -
clone size: few

CDR3 protein: CASSLGKLAGDLETQYF
CDR3 DNA: TGTGCCAGCAGTTTAGGAAAACTAGCGGGAGACTTAGAGACCCAGTACTTC
J gene: TRBJ2-5
V gene: TRBV12-3/TRBV12-4
D gene: TRBD2
clone size: -

CDR3 protein: CASSVAGEQFF
CDR3 DNA: TGTGCCAGCAGCGTAGCCGGTGAGCAGTTCTTC
J gene: TRBJ2-1
V gene: TRBV9
D gene: -
clone size: many

CDR3 protein: CASSIGRGGETQYF
CDR3 DNA: TGTGCCAGTAGTATTGGCAGGGGGGGGGAGACCCAGTACTTC
J gene: TRBJ2-5
V gene: TRBV19
D gene: -
clone size: -

CDR3 protein: CASSLWRGLEQYF
CDR3 DNA: TGTGCCAGCAGTTTATGGAGGGGGCTCGAGCAGTACTTC
J gene: TRBJ2-7
V gene: TRBV12-3/TRBV12-4
D gene: -
clone size: few

CDR3 protein: CASSIDSYNEQFF
CDR3 DNA: TGTGCCAGCAGCATCGACAGTTACAATGAGCAGTTCTTC
J gene: TRBJ2-1
V gene: TRBV27
D gene: -
clone size: many

CDR3 protein: CASSYFNYNEQFF
CDR3 DNA: TGTGCCAGCAGTTACTTCAACTACAATGAGCAGTTCTTC
J gene: TRBJ2-1
V gene: TRBV6-2/TRBV6-3
D gene: -
clone size: few

CDR3 protein: CASSILAGGDTEQFF
CDR3 DNA: TGTGCCAGCAGCATACTAGCGGGAGGTGATACTGAGCAGTTCTTC
J gene: TRBJ2-1
V gene: TRBV7-3
D gene: TRBD2
clone size: few

CDR3 protein: CSALMWEGYGYTF
CDR3 DNA: TGCAGTGCTCTCATGTGGGAGGGCTATGGCTACACCTTC
J gene: TRBJ1-2
V gene: TRBV20-1
D gene: -
clone size: few

CDR3 protein: CASSLTGQGHYEQYF
CDR3 DNA: TGTGCCAGCAGCTTAACGGGGCAGGGGCACTACGAGCAGTACTTC
J gene: TRBJ2-7
V gene: TRBV7-2
D gene: -
clone size: -

CDR3 protein: CASGTFLAKNIQYF
CDR3 DNA: TGTGCCAGCGGGACTTTTCTAGCCAAAAACATTCAGTACTTC
J gene: TRBJ2-4
V gene: TRBV9
D gene: -
clone size: -

CDR3 protein: CASSLRAASGLDTQYF
CDR3 DNA: TGCGCCAGCAGCTTGAGGGCGGCTAGCGGATTAGATACGCAGTATTTT
J gene: TRBJ2-3
V gene: TRBV5-1
D gene: TRBD2
clone size: -

CDR3 protein: CASSSDRTSTDTQYF
CDR3 DNA: TGTGCCAGCAGCTCTGACAGAACTAGCACAGATACGCAGTATTTT
J gene: TRBJ2-3
V gene: TRBV7-9
D gene: -
clone size: -

CDR3 protein: CASSPGTTGNTIYF
CDR3 DNA: TGTGCCAGCAGCCCGGGGACAACCGGAAACACCATATATTTT
J gene: TRBJ1-3
V gene: TRBV7-2
D gene: -
clone size: -

CDR3 protein: CSVLATSEKLFF
CDR3 DNA: TGCAGCGTTCTCGCGACATCAGAAAAACTGTTTTTT
J gene: TRBJ1-4
V gene: TRBV29-1
D gene: -
clone size: -

CDR3 protein: CASSLGGITYGYTF
CDR3 DNA: TGTGCCAGCAGCCTAGGCGGTATCACCTATGGCTACACCTTC
J gene: TRBJ1-2
V gene: TRBV7-9
D gene: -
clone size: -

CDR3 protein: CASSAWGGFADTQYF
CDR3 DNA: TGTGCCAGCAGCGCTTGGGGGGGCTTCGCAGATACGCAGTATTTT
J gene: TRBJ2-3
V gene: TRBV9
D gene: -
clone size: -

CDR3 protein: CASSPEGGEEGYTF
CDR3 DNA: TGTGCCAGCAGCCCTGAAGGAGGGGAGGAGGGCTACACCTTC
J gene: TRBJ1-2
V gene: TRBV11-2
D gene: -
clone size: few

CDR3 protein: CATNAGDNMPQHF
CDR3 DNA: TGCGCCACCAACGCCGGCGACAATATGCCCCAGCATTTT
J gene: TRBJ1-5
V gene: TRBV15
D gene: -
clone size: few

CDR3 protein: CTSSSMLTDLYEQYF
CDR3 DNA: TGTACCAGCAGTTCGATGTTGACGGATCTCTACGAGCAGTACTTC
J gene: TRBJ2-7
V gene: TRBV12-3/TRBV12-4
D gene: -
clone size: -

CDR3 protein: CASTVGGGNVGNTEAFF
CDR3 DNA: TGTGCCAGCACCGTGGGGGGAGGGAACGTGGGGAACACTGAAGCTTTCTTT
J gene: TRBJ1-1
V gene: TRBV12-3/TRBV12-4
D gene: -
clone size: -

CDR3 protein: CSVEEGDREHGYTF
CDR3 DNA: TGCAGCGTTGAAGAAGGGGACAGGGAGCATGGCTACACCTTC
J gene: TRBJ1-2
V gene: TRBV29-1
D gene: TRBD1
clone size: few

CDR3 protein: CAGSYANPSYEQYF
CDR3 DNA: TGTGCCGGCAGCTATGCCAACCCCTCCTACGAGCAGTACTTC
J gene: TRBJ2-7
V gene: TRBV7-9
D gene: -
clone size: -